This T cell receptor (beta chain) derives from a study of OX40 agonist ivuxolimab in advanced cancers. Germline V gives CDR1 LNHDA, CDR2 SQIVND (reference sequence). This CDR3 has 14 amino acids. Trimming cost V 3 bases and J 5 bases, with 12 bases left between them. Assay: immunoSEQ multiplex PCR; the TCRdb copy retains only in-frame clones and omits some. Among tens of thousands of clones listed, 80% to 85% were seen once. The material was CD4+ or CD8+ T cells sorted from blood, obtained in a trial of the OX40 agonist ivuxolimab. The genes are TRBV19 and TRBJ2-3; D is perhaps TRBD2 (6 bases). The clonotype comes from an adult with an advanced solid tumor such as melanoma, head and neck, liver or kidney cancer. This CDR3 is CASSIGTGLDTQYF. CDR3 DNA sequence: TGTGCCAGTAGTATTGGGACTGGATTAGATACGCAGTATTTT.